This T cell receptor (beta chain) was identified in a study of blood T cell repertoires in COVID-19. Background on the study: Some COVID-19 samples were acute and others convalescent; all came from the United States, Italy and Spain. The cDNA or gDNA used as material had been derived from T cells, B-cell-depleted T cells, or PBMCs.

Authors' methods: From reference gene primer amplification, estimates of nucleated cell counts were derived. Profiled with immunoSEQ multiplex PCR; TCRdb holds only in-frame clones, not every one. The V and J calls and clone size were taken over from that table, and D and trimming were inferred from the DNA. The data hold a few hundred thousand clones, with around 83% observed a single time. The CDR3 has 15 amino acids. CDR1 MDHEN and CDR2 SYDVKM come from the germline V gene. Trimming shortened V by 4 bases and J by 6 bases, and 16 bases separated the two germline ends. The clonotype was recovered from a man older than 75 with acute or convalescent COVID-19. The chain combines TRBV28 with TRBJ1-3; D unclear. The sample consisted of peripheral blood. The CDR3 sequence is CASSSRTLYENTIYF. CDR3 nucleotide sequence: TGTGCCAGCAGTTCGAGGACTCTGTACGAAAACACCATATATTTT. Supplemented by reference TRBV28 and TRBJ1-3, the full variable domain reads DVKVTQSSRYLVKRTGEKVFLECVQDMDHENMFWYRQDPGLGLRLIYFSYDVKMKEKGDIPEGYSVSREKKERFSLILESASTNQTSMYLCASSSRTLYENTIYFGEGSWLTVV.